The 30 T cell receptor beta chains in this list originate from one sample, sequenced in a study of cytomegalovirus exposure and HLA in healthy donors. Sequencing was performed with immunoSEQ multiplex PCR; in TCRdb, only in-frame clones are kept and a portion is missing. This table holds about 140,000 clones, 80% to 90% found once. The specimen sequenced was PBMCs. The receptor set was obtained from a woman under 40 in good health and CMV-seronegative.

The chain recombines TRBV13 with TRBJ1-2; TRBD1 matches 7 bases. Trimming removed 5 bases from V and 5 bases from J; junction bases left unmatched: 8. The germline gives CDR1 PRHDT, CDR2 FYEKMQ (reference sequence). The CDR3 has 14 residues. The CDR3 protein is CASSVGDSEYGYTF. The CDR3, as DNA: TGTGCCAGCAGCGTTGGGGACAGTGAATATGGCTACACCTTC.

V usage is TRBV5-5 and J usage is TRBJ1-1; no clear D. The length of the CDR3 is 12 residues. Germline V CDR1 and CDR2: SGHKS, YYEKEE (reference sequence). V was cut by 7 bases and J by 0 bases, with 7 bases left in between. CDR3 in amino acids: CASGEMNTEAFF. The CDR3 region has the DNA TGTGCCAGCGGGGAGATGAACACTGAAGCTTTCTTT.

The chain's CDR3 is CASRLLSDEQFF. The CDR3 DNA follows: TGTGCCAGCCGCCTTTTGAGTGATGAGCAGTTCTTC. The rearrangement joins TRBV2 to TRBJ2-1, with D unresolved. This CDR3 contains 12 residues. Germline CDR1 SNHLY, CDR2 FYNNEI. Trimming removed 8 bases at V and 8 bases at J, with 13 bases between. Looking up the rest from reference TRBV2 and TRBJ2-1 gives the full variable domain: EPEVTQTPSHQVTQMGQEVILRCVPISNHLYFYWYRQILGQKVEFLVSFYNNEISEKSEIFDDQFSVERPDGSNFTLKIRSTKLEDSAMYFCASRLLSDEQFFGPGTRLTVL.

DNA of the CDR3: TGTGCCAGCAGTGTACCTAGCGGGGGAGATGAGCAGTTCTTC. Its protein is CASSVPSGGDEQFF. The chain uses TRBV2 and TRBJ2-1, with TRBD2 matching 10 bases. This CDR3 has 14 amino acids. Trimming removed 4 bases from V and 8 bases from J; junction bases left unmatched: 5. Per the germline V gene, CDR1 is SNHLY and CDR2 is FYNNEI.

V gene TRBV6-1 combines with J gene TRBJ1-4; 7 nucleotides agree with TRBD1. There are 14 residues in the CDR3. CDR1 is MNHNS, CDR2 SASEGT, per germline. Trimming cost V 8 bases and J 0 bases; bases outside gene matches: 3. The chain's CDR3 is CASCTGATNEKLFF. The CDR3, as DNA: TGTGCCAGCTGCACAGGGGCAACTAATGAAAAACTGTTTTTT.

This sequence joins TRBV11-2 and TRBJ1-4, with 7 bases fitting TRBD1. The CDR3 totals 12 residues. Germline lookup yields CDR1 SGHAT and CDR2 FQNNGV. V was pared by 5 bases and J by 11 bases, with 5 bases of the junction left unmatched. The CDR3: CASSLGGWKLFF. The CDR3 DNA is TGTGCCAGCAGCCTAGGGGGCTGGAAACTGTTTTTT.

This rearrangement joins TRBV19 to TRBJ1-2; tentative D call: TRBD1 (6 bases). Trimming took 4 bases from V and 8 from J, leaving 17 bases between them. The CDR3 consists of 14 residues. Germline values: CDR1 LNHDA, CDR2 SQIVND (reference sequence). The CDR3 DNA sequence: TGTGCCAGTAGTAACCTCCAGGGGCGCGGAGGCTACACCTTC. Translated, it gives CASSNLQGRGGYTF.

The chain joins TRBV16 to TRBJ1-4; D perhaps matches TRBD1 (6 bases). The CDR3 covers 12 residues. Germline V CDR1 and CDR2: KGHSY, FQNENV. The ends were cut back, 3 bases at V and 14 bases at J, with 13 bases in the middle. CDR3 amino acids: CASSHERGTLFF. The DNA for the CDR3 is TGTGCCAGCAGCCATGAGAGGGGGACGCTGTTTTTT.

The genes are TRBV5-1 and TRBJ1-2, with 7 bases identical to TRBD1. The CDR3 spans 14 residues. V gave up 4 bases and J gave up 8 bases; unmatched junction bases: 11. Germline V gives CDR1 SGHRS, CDR2 YFSETQ. CDR3 nucleotides: TGCGCCAGCAGCCTCAGCACAGGGGTTGGCGGCTACACCTTC. Protein: CASSLSTGVGGYTF.

This clone was counted once. The rearrangement links TRBV5-8 to TRBJ1-6; 7 bases line up with TRBD1. V trimming: 4 bases; J trimming: 7 bases; junction bases outside the gene matches: 8. In germline, CDR1 is SGHTS, CDR2 YDEGEE. The CDR3 loop spans 15 amino acids. In nucleotides, the CDR3 is TGTGCCAGCAGCATTCAACAGGGGACGAATTCACCCCTCCACTTT. Residues: CASSIQQGTNSPLHF.

About this clone: Other DNA sequences within the sample encode an identical CDR3. The rearrangement uses TRBV4-3 and TRBJ2-2; the match to TRBD2 covers 10 bases. The CDR3 contains 17 residues. V was pared by 0 bases and J by 5 bases, with 6 bases of the junction left unmatched. CDR1 is LGHNA, CDR2 YSLEER, per germline. The CDR3 DNA reads TGCGCCAGCAGCCAAGAAGTACTAGCGGGGAGAACCGGGGAGCTGTTTTTT. Its translation: CASSQEVLAGRTGELFF.

In its sample, this clone was seen a few times. This sample includes further DNA sequences coding for the same CDR3. V is TRBV19 and J is TRBJ1-1; 7 bases align to TRBD1. CDR3 length: 13 amino acids. V lost 5 bases to trimming and J lost 3 bases; unmatched junction nucleotides: 3. Germline CDR1 and CDR2: LNHDA and SQIVND (reference sequence). CDR3 residues: CASSLTGDTEAFF. The CDR3 DNA sequence: TGTGCCAGTAGTCTCACAGGGGACACTGAAGCTTTCTTT.

This clone was counted once. The rearrangement uses TRBV7-8 and TRBJ2-1; D unresolved. Germline values: CDR1 SGHVS, CDR2 FQNEAQ. V lost 5 bases to trimming and J lost 8 bases, with 13 bases between them. This CDR3 contains 13 residues. CDR3: CASSPERGDEQFF. The DNA for the CDR3 is TGTGCCAGCAGCCCTGAGCGAGGCGATGAGCAGTTCTTC.

CDR3 nucleotides: TGTGCCAGCAGCCAGGGACAGGGAGTTTTGGAGACCCAGTACTTC. It translates to CASSQGQGVLETQYF. The gene calls are TRBV4-2 and TRBJ2-5, with 9 bases lining up with TRBD1. V was pared by 3 bases and J by 5 bases, with 7 bases of the junction left unmatched. The germline CDR1 and CDR2 sequences are LGHNA and YNFKEQ. This CDR3 is built from 15 residues.

This clone turned up a few times. The genes are TRBV4-3 and TRBJ1-1; possibly TRBD1 for D (5 bases). Germline CDR1 reads LGHNA; CDR2 reads YSLEER. V gave up 4 bases and J gave up 1 base, with 7 bases separating them. This CDR3 is built from 13 residues. The CDR3 DNA sequence: TGCGCCAGCAGCCGCAGGGCGAACACTGAAGCTTTCTTT. Protein: CASSRRANTEAFF.

This chain connects TRBV7-8 to TRBJ1-2, with D possibly being TRBD1 (5 bases). The length of the CDR3 is 15 residues. V lost 2 bases and J lost 4, with 14 bases in between. CDR1 SGHVS and CDR2 FQNEAQ come from the germline V gene. The CDR3 reads CASSLNRFGSYGYTF. DNA for the CDR3: TGTGCCAGCAGCTTAAACAGGTTCGGAAGCTATGGCTACACCTTC.

The J gene is TRBJ1-1, the V gene TRBV4-3; 9 bases map to TRBD1. CDR1 is LGHNA and CDR2 is YSLEER in the germline V gene. This CDR3 contains 15 residues. J gave up 3 bases and V 4 bases, and 6 bases lay outside the gene matches. This CDR3 reads CASSPGTGRDTEAFF. For the CDR3, the DNA is TGCGCCAGCAGCCCCGGGACAGGGAGGGACACTGAAGCTTTCTTT.

This clone has a single count. Germline is not matched at one junction end, which may reflect a read error. The chain employs TRBV2 and TRBJ2-7; D may be TRBD1 (7 bases). This CDR3 comprises 12 residues. CDR1 and CDR2 from the germline V gene are SNHLY and FYNNEI. The CDR3, as DNA: TGTGCCAGCAGTGAAGCGCTTGGCAGGGGGGTCTTC. This codes for CASSEALGRGVF.

The chain recombines TRBV7-8 with TRBJ2-1; 13 bases line up with TRBD2. V gave up 1 base and J gave up 6 bases; unmatched junction bases: 12. There are 19 residues in the CDR3. In germline, CDR1 is SGHVS, CDR2 FQNEAQ. The CDR3 DNA follows: TGTGCCAGCAGCTTAGGGCCCAAGACTAGCGGGGGGCCACCCAATGAGCAGTTCTTC. This gives the protein CASSLGPKTSGGPPNEQFF.

The CDR3, as DNA: TGTGCCAGCAGTTCTTCCGGGACACAGAACACTGAAGCTTTCTTT. Translated, it gives CASSSSGTQNTEAFF. J is TRBJ1-1 and V is TRBV28, with a possible D match to TRBD1 (6 bases). This CDR3 has 15 residues. Germline lookup yields CDR1 MDHEN and CDR2 SYDVKM. Trimming removed 4 bases from V and 1 base from J, with 13 bases in between.

The chain carries TRBV11-2 and TRBJ2-5; weak D call: TRBD2 (5 bases). The V gene lost 3 bases and the J gene lost 5 bases, with 16 bases spanning the gap. Germline CDR1 SGHAT, CDR2 FQNNGV. This CDR3 is built from 15 residues. The DNA of the CDR3 is TGTGCCAGCAGCTTTACTAGGACTTTTTCGGAGACCCAGTACTTC. Residues: CASSFTRTFSETQYF.

The chain has TRBV30 and TRBJ1-4, with D hard to call. Trimming shortened V by 3 bases and J by 3 bases, and 17 bases separated the two germline ends. CDR1 GTSNPN and CDR2 SVGIG come from the germline V gene (reference sequence). This CDR3 is 16 amino acids long. The CDR3 sequence is CAWSKGDLAANEKLFF. CDR3 coding DNA: TGTGCCTGGAGCAAAGGTGACCTGGCGGCTAATGAAAAACTGTTTTTT. Full variable domain (outside the CDR3, taken from reference TRBV30 and TRBJ1-4): SQTIHQWPATLVQPVGSPLSLECTVEGTSNPNLYWYRQAAGRGLQLLFYSVGIGQISSEVPQNLSASRPQDRQFILSSKKLLLSDSGFYLCAWSKGDLAANEKLFFGSGTQLSVL.

A single count supports this clone. The chain uses TRBV27 and TRBJ2-1; 8 bases match TRBD2. With V trimmed by 2 bases and J by 5 bases, 17 bases remained unmatched. Germline assignment: CDR1 MNHEY and CDR2 SMNVEV (reference sequence). The CDR3 covers 19 residues. CDR3 amino acids: CASSLKDGGGHFKNNEQFF. DNA of the CDR3: TGTGCCAGCAGTTTAAAGGACGGCGGGGGGCACTTTAAGAACAATGAGCAGTTCTTC.

The chain carries TRBV27 and TRBJ1-3; D possibly corresponds to TRBD1 (5 bases). The CDR3 totals 15 residues. Germline CDR1 and CDR2: MNHEY and SMNVEV (reference sequence). Trimming took off 5 bases at V and 2 bases at J, with 13 bases between the two ends. The CDR3 nucleotides read TGTGCCAGCAGTGCGCTAGGGGTCACTGGAAACACCATATATTTT. Protein sequence: CASSALGVTGNTIYF.

V is TRBV5-1 and J is TRBJ1-5; no firm D call. Looked up from germline, CDR1 is SGHRS and CDR2 is YFSETQ. The CDR3 has 15 amino acids. Trimming cost V 4 bases and J 0 bases, with 11 bases left between them. CDR3 nucleotide sequence: TGCGCCAGCAGCCTAGGAGTTTATAGCAATCAGCCCCAGCATTTT. Translated: CASSLGVYSNQPQHF.

This rearrangement joins TRBV7-3 to TRBJ2-6; D possibly corresponds to TRBD2 (5 bases). Germline values: CDR1 SGHTA, CDR2 FQGTGA. Trimming pared 4 bases from V and 3 bases from J, leaving 16 bases between. The CDR3 totals 17 residues. The chain's CDR3 is CASSSTADYRGANVLTF. Here the CDR3 DNA reads TGTGCCAGCAGCTCCACTGCCGACTACCGTGGGGCCAACGTCCTGACTTTC.

The chain employs TRBV5-6 and TRBJ1-6; 7 positions match TRBD1. The germline V gene has CDR1 SGHDT and CDR2 YYEEEE. After removal of 3 bases from V and 10 bases from J, the junction contained 7 bases not matched to a gene. CDR3 length: 14 residues. Here the CDR3 DNA reads TGTGCCAGCAGCTCCTACAGGGGATCCTCACCCCTCCACTTT. This encodes CASSSYRGSSPLHF.

The gene calls are TRBV6-1 and TRBJ2-5, with 9 positions matching TRBD1. The ends lost 6 bases at V and 5 bases at J; junction bases unmatched: 10. The CDR3 is 15 amino acids. Germline lookup yields CDR1 MNHNS and CDR2 SASEGT. The CDR3 sequence is CASSADRGFFETQYF. DNA for the CDR3: TGTGCCAGCAGCGCCGACAGGGGGTTTTTTGAGACCCAGTACTTC.

This sequence joins TRBV9 and TRBJ2-1; possible D gene TRBD2, 7 bases. The ends were cut back, 0 bases at V and 15 bases at J, with 19 bases in the middle. CDR1 and CDR2 (germline): SGDLS, YYNGEE. CDR3 size: 14 residues. CDR3 nucleotides: TGTGCCAGCAGCGTAGCTACGGGGGGCACGAGCTTGTTCTTC. Amino acids: CASSVATGGTSLFF.

This clone was observed a few times. This chain links TRBV2 with TRBJ2-5; D perhaps matches TRBD1 (5 bases). Germline-derived CDR1 and CDR2 are SNHLY and FYNNEI. Trimming removed 2 bases at V and 5 bases at J, with 15 bases between. The CDR3 extends over 15 amino acids. The CDR3 protein is CASSEWEGVRETQYF. DNA of the CDR3: TGTGCCAGCAGTGAATGGGAAGGGGTGCGGGAGACCCAGTACTTC.